These 21 T cell receptor beta chains came from one sample sequenced in a study of T cells in Graves' hyperthyroidism and ophthalmopathy. Amplified TCR beta CDR3 regions derived from RNA transcripts. The primer set for the first-round RT-PCR of the TCR CDR3 was HTBI. MiXCR, run by TCRdb on the multiplex PCR reads, gives a single entry per CDR3 protein. This table holds under 450,000 distinct CDR3 sequences, about 15% found once. Sample: blood. The receptor source for this set is a woman younger than 30 with Graves' hyperthyroidism.

The sample holds many counts of this clonotype. The chain uses TRBV12-3 or TRBV12-4 and TRBJ2-7, with TRBD2 as a possible D gene (6 bases). The V and J ends lost 10 bases and 1 base respectively, with 14 bases between them. The CDR3 consists of 13 residues. CDR3 loop: CATALGTSYEQYF. For the CDR3, the DNA is TGTGCCACCGCCCTCGGGACTTCCTACGAGCAGTACTTC.

Ten or more counts support this clonotype. The gene calls are TRBV2 and TRBJ1-2; D gene unclear. This CDR3 comprises 12 residues. Trimming took 0 bases from V and 7 from J, leaving 6 bases between them. The germline CDR1 and CDR2 sequences are SNHLY and FYNNEI. CDR3 coding DNA: TGTGCCAGCAGTGAAGCTGGGCTTGGCTACACCTTC. Amino acids: CASSEAGLGYTF.

This clonotype was observed many times. This chain joins TRBV12-3 or TRBV12-4 and TRBJ2-4; no clear D. The CDR3 contains 12 residues. Trimming shortened V by 5 bases and J by 8 bases, and 10 bases separated the two germline ends. Written as DNA, the CDR3 is TGTGCCAGCAGTATTTCCGGAGACATTCAGTACTTC. This sequence encodes CASSISGDIQYF.

The J gene is TRBJ1-3, the V gene TRBV12-3 or TRBV12-4; D possibly corresponds to TRBD1 (5 bases). V lost 3 bases to trimming and J lost 3 bases, with 15 bases between them. The CDR3 runs 16 residues. The CDR3 here is CASSFVNGAGGNTIYF. The CDR3 nucleotides are TGTGCCAGCAGTTTTGTCAACGGGGCGGGTGGAAACACCATATATTTT.

This clonotype has ten or more counts. The chain is built from TRBV3-1 and TRBJ2-1, with 7 bases matching TRBD2. This CDR3 is 15 amino acids long. Trimming at V came to 3 bases and at J to 6 bases, leaving 8 bases not matched to a gene. Per the germline V gene, CDR1 is LGHDT and CDR2 is YNNKEL (reference sequence). The DNA of the CDR3 is TGTGCCAGCAGCCAGGCCTCTGCGGGGGTCAATGAGCAGTTCTTC. This encodes CASSQASAGVNEQFF.

The sample holds many counts of this clonotype. The J gene is TRBJ2-5, the V gene TRBV6-1; 7 bases align to TRBD1. Looked up from germline, CDR1 is MNHNS and CDR2 is SASEGT. CDR3 length: 14 residues. J was trimmed by 3 bases and V by 4 bases; bases with no gene match: 5. The CDR3 region has the DNA TGTGCCAGCAGTGTCCCGGGACAGAAAGAGACCCAGTACTTC. This gives the protein CASSVPGQKETQYF.

This clonotype has ten or more counts. The CDR3 reads CASSFLGQGAGGADTQYF. Here the CDR3 DNA reads TGTGCCAGCAGCTTCTTAGGACAGGGGGCGGGGGGGGCAGATACGCAGTATTTT. The rearrangement joins TRBV7-3 to TRBJ2-3; 11 nucleotides align to TRBD1. The length of the CDR3 is 18 residues. The V gene end was trimmed by 3 bases and the J gene end by 4 bases; junction bases not matched to a gene: 12. The germline gives CDR1 SGHTA, CDR2 FQGTGA.

This clonotype was picked up many times. The V and J genes are TRBV11-1 and TRBJ2-2; 11 bases are a match to TRBD2. V lost 5 bases, J lost 4 bases, and 6 bases stayed unmatched. CDR1 is SGHAT and CDR2 is FQDESV in the germline V gene (reference sequence). The CDR3 loop spans 16 amino acids. The CDR3 loop reads CASSAELAGVTGELFF. Here the CDR3 DNA reads TGTGCCAGCAGCGCGGAACTAGCGGGAGTCACCGGGGAGCTGTTTTTT. The full variable domain, rest sourced from reference TRBV11-1 and TRBJ2-2, is EAEVAQSPRYKITEKSQAVAFWCDPISGHATLYWYRQILGQGPELLVQFQDESVVDDSQLPKDRFSAERLKGVDSTLKIQPAELGDSAMYLCASSAELAGVTGELFFGEGSRLTVL.

This clonotype has just a few counts. This chain joins TRBV30 and TRBJ1-3; D is unclear. There are 15 residues in the CDR3. Looked up from germline, CDR1 is GTSNPN and CDR2 is SVGIG (reference sequence). V was trimmed by 2 bases and J by 2 bases, leaving 13 bases between them. The CDR3 nucleotides read TGTGCCTGGAGTCGGGGTCTGGAGCCTGGAAACACCATATATTTT. This codes for CAWSRGLEPGNTIYF. The full variable domain, completed using reference TRBV30 and TRBJ1-3, is SQTIHQWPATLVQPVGSPLSLECTVEGTSNPNLYWYRQAAGRGLQLLFYSVGIGQISSEVPQNLSASRPQDRQFILSSKKLLLSDSGFYLCAWSRGLEPGNTIYFGEGSWLTVV.

This clonotype was counted many times. This chain joins TRBV7-6 and TRBJ1-2, with 10 bases matching TRBD1. Germline CDR1 reads SGHVS; CDR2 reads FNYEAQ. J lost 8 bases, V lost 5 bases, and 5 bases had no gene match. The CDR3 totals 13 residues. In DNA form, the CDR3 reads TGTGCCAGCAGCGCGGGACAGGGGACGGGCTACACCTTC. Translation: CASSAGQGTGYTF.

This clonotype has a handful of counts. This chain uses TRBV27 with TRBJ1-6; 8 bases agree with TRBD1. The trim removed 6 bases at V and 7 bases at J, leaving 17 bases unmatched. Germline loops: CDR1 MNHEY, CDR2 SMNVEV (reference sequence). CDR3 length: 18 amino acids. As DNA, the CDR3 is TGTGCCAGCAGCTTTGTCGGACAGGGACTGTCAGGGAATTCACCCCTCCACTTT. It codes for CASSFVGQGLSGNSPLHF.

In its sample, this clonotype was seen a few times. The chain links TRBV12-3 or TRBV12-4 to TRBJ2-5; perhaps TRBD1 as D (5 bases). Trimming stripped 6 bases from V and 5 bases from J, with 25 bases between. CDR3 size: 17 residues. The CDR3 region has the DNA TGTGCCAGCAGCCCTCCAGGTGGGGCTGCTATGCGGGAGACCCAGTACTTC. It specifies CASSPPGGAAMRETQYF.

The table lists this clonotype with many counts. The V gene is TRBV18, the J gene TRBJ1-5; the match to TRBD1 covers 7 bases. J was trimmed by 3 bases and V by 3 bases; bases with no gene match: 5. The CDR3 consists of 15 residues. Germline assignment: CDR1 KGHSH and CDR2 LQKENI. The CDR3: CASSPSRGDNQPQHF. Here the CDR3 DNA reads TGTGCCAGCTCACCGTCCAGGGGGGACAATCAGCCCCAGCATTTT. Full variable domain (remainder filled in from reference TRBV18 and TRBJ1-5): NAGVMQNPRHLVRRRGQEARLRCSPMKGHSHVYWYRQLPEEGLKFMVYLQKENIIDESGMPKERFSAEFPKEGPSILRIQQVVRGDSAAYFCASSPSRGDNQPQHFGDGTRLSIL.

This chain links TRBV28 with TRBJ2-3; a possible D gene is TRBD1 (6 bases). The germline CDR1 and CDR2 sequences are MDHEN and SYDVKM. Trimming removed 8 bases at V and 1 base at J, with 16 bases between. This CDR3 has 15 amino acids. The CDR3: CASGSPGAGTDTQYF. CDR3 DNA: TGTGCCAGCGGTAGTCCAGGGGCCGGCACAGATACGCAGTATTTT.

This rearrangement joins TRBV11-2 to TRBJ1-5, with D uncertain. Trimming left V 0 bases short and J 4 bases short, with 13 bases between. CDR1 is SGHAT, CDR2 FQNNGV, per germline. The CDR3 runs 16 residues. The CDR3 DNA sequence: TGTGCCAGCAGCTTAGATTCAGCAATGACTAATCAGCCCCAGCATTTT. This translates into CASSLDSAMTNQPQHF.

At least ten counts were recorded for this clonotype. The chain couples TRBV2 to TRBJ1-5, with 8 bases fitting TRBD1. The CDR3 runs to 13 residues. Germline V gives CDR1 SNHLY, CDR2 FYNNEI. J lost 7 bases, V lost 5 bases, and 4 bases had no gene match. The DNA for the CDR3 is TGTGCCAGCAGTTTACAGGGGGTCCAGCCCCAGCATTTT. This codes for CASSLQGVQPQHF.

This clonotype was found many times. The chain combines TRBV27 with TRBJ2-1; weak D call: TRBD1 (5 bases). Germline V gene lookup returns CDR1 MNHEY and CDR2 SMNVEV (reference sequence). The CDR3 runs to 16 residues. Trimming removed 5 bases from V and 0 bases from J, with 14 bases in between. The CDR3 DNA is TGTGCCAGCAGTCCGATCAGACAGAGCTCCTACAATGAGCAGTTCTTC. Protein: CASSPIRQSSYNEQFF.

The sample holds many counts of this clonotype. The chain is built from TRBV20-1 and TRBJ1-2, with 7 bases identical to TRBD1. From germline, CDR1 is DFQATT and CDR2 SNEGSKA (reference sequence). After removal of 3 bases from V and 4 bases from J, the junction contained 14 bases not matched to a gene. This CDR3 spans 16 amino acids. DNA for the CDR3: TGCAGTGCTAGGAGTCTGTCTGGACAGGCACTCTATGGCTACACCTTC. This gives the protein CSARSLSGQALYGYTF.

This clonotype was found a few times. The chain is built from TRBV4-1 and TRBJ2-1; 12 nucleotides line up with TRBD1. Trimming removed 3 bases from V and 0 bases from J; junction bases left unmatched: 9. CDR1 is MGHRA and CDR2 is YSYEKL in the germline V gene. This CDR3 region has 19 residues. The CDR3 bases are TGCGCCAGCAGCCATCCGGGACAGGGGGCGGGTAGCTCCTACAATGAGCAGTTCTTC. Translated: CASSHPGQGAGSSYNEQFF.

This clonotype was detected a few times. This may be a read error, as it is one base from a much larger clone. The CDR3 here is CASSSAGTGGTGTF. The CDR3 coding sequence is TGTGCCAGCAGTAGTGCCGGGACAGGGGGGACGGGGACCTTC. J is TRBJ1-2 and V is TRBV11-2, with 11 positions matching TRBD1. Germline V gene data show CDR1 as SGHAT and CDR2 as FQNNGV. There are 14 residues in the CDR3. After removal of 6 bases from V and 14 bases from J, the junction contained 14 bases not matched to a gene.

This clonotype showed up just a few times. This chain links TRBV29-1 with TRBJ2-7; possibly TRBD1 for D (5 bases). The CDR3 sequence is 13 residues long. Trimming stripped 3 bases from V and 2 bases from J, with 11 bases between. Germline CDR1 reads SQVTM; CDR2 reads ANQGSEA. In DNA form, the CDR3 reads TGCAGCGTTGAGGTAGGGGTGCCCTACGAGCAGTACTTC. Translation gives CSVEVGVPYEQYF.